These T cell receptor beta chains were read from a single sample in a study of beta chain features in type 1 diabetes. The repertoire was sequenced with immunoSEQ multiplex PCR; TCRdb's copy has only in-frame clones and lacks some. The profile shows approximately 150,000 clones, 9% of them singletons. Input material: central memory CD4+ T cells from blood. Receptors were obtained from a man aged 25-45 years with type 1 diabetes. Both conserved end residues are part of each CDR3. D genes are given only for firm matches. Where a row states a size, it is once, few, many or the class of an expanded clone; other rows omit it.

D | J | length | size | V | DNA | CDR3
NA | TRBJ2-5 | 13 | NA | TRBV7-2 | TGTGCCAGCAGCTCCAGTACTAGGGAGACCCAGTACTTC | CASSSSTRETQYF
TRBD1 | TRBJ1-5 | 17 | few | TRBV7-6 | TGTGCCAGCAGCTTAGCACCGTCCGGACAGGGACCACAGCCCCAGCATTTT | CASSLAPSGQGPQPQHF
TRBD1 | TRBJ2-5 | 17 | NA | TRBV7-6 | TGTGCCAGCAGCTTGGTTCTGGGACAGGGGTTTGGGGAGACCCAGTACTTC | CASSLVLGQGFGETQYF
NA | TRBJ2-5 | 14 | few | TRBV5-1 | TGCGCCAGCAGCTTGGATGTGGACAGTAAGACCCAGTACTTC | CASSLDVDSKTQYF
NA | TRBJ2-2 | 16 | NA | TRBV18 | TGTGCCAGCTCACCCCCGGACAGACTGAACACCGGGGAGCTGTTTTTT | CASSPPDRLNTGELFF
NA | TRBJ1-5 | 13 | many | TRBV28 | TGTGCCAGCAGTTTATTAAATGGCCAGCCCCAGCATTTT | CASSLLNGQPQHF
NA | TRBJ1-4 | 14 | few | TRBV2 | TGTGCCAGCAGTGAAGGGGGCTTTAATGAAAAACTGTTTTTT | CASSEGGFNEKLFF
NA | TRBJ2-3 | 13 | NA | TRBV7-2 | TGCGCCAGCAGCCAGGGTTGGACAGATACGCAGTATTTT | CASSQGWTDTQYF
TRBD1 | TRBJ1-2 | 14 | NA | TRBV2 | TGTGCCAGCAGTGAGGACTGGACAGGGCAGGGCTACACCTTC | CASSEDWTGQGYTF
NA | TRBJ1-5 | 15 | few | TRBV27 | TGTGCCAGCAGTTTGGAGGGGAGGAGCAATCAGCCCCAGCATTTT | CASSLEGRSNQPQHF
NA | TRBJ1-6 | 14 | few | TRBV6-6 | TGTGCCAGCAGTTCCCGAGGAGGAAATTCACCCCTCCACTTT | CASSSRGGNSPLHF
TRBD1 | TRBJ1-5 | 13 | NA | TRBV6-5 | TGTGCCAGCAGGGGGACAGGGAATCAGCCCCAGCATTTT | CASRGTGNQPQHF
TRBD1 | TRBJ1-2 | 13 | NA | TRBV7-2 | TGTGCCAGCAGCTTCCGGGACAGGGTTGGCTACACCTTC | CASSFRDRVGYTF
NA | TRBJ2-1 | 11 | NA | TRBV25-1 | TGTGCCAGCGGAGGCTACAATGAGCAGTTCTTC | CASGGYNEQFF
TRBD1 | TRBJ2-1 | 16 | NA | TRBV18 | TGTGCCAGCTCACCACTAGGGACAGGGGCCGTCAATGAGCAGTTCTTC | CASSPLGTGAVNEQFF
NA | TRBJ1-1 | 17 | few | TRBV21-1 | TGTGCCAGCACGAGAGTACGTTCAGGGGGAGGGAACACTGAAGCTTTCTTT | CASTRVRSGGGNTEAFF
TRBD1 | TRBJ1-4 | 15 | few | TRBV7-8 | TGTGCCAGCAGCTTAGCGCTACTAGGACAGGGACCACTGTTTTTT | CASSLALLGQGPLFF
NA | TRBJ2-7 | 17 | NA | TRBV21-1 | TGTGCCAGCAGCAAACCGACGACAGGGGGCCCAAACCACGAGCAGTACTTC | CASSKPTTGGPNHEQYF
TRBD1 | TRBJ1-2 | 13 | NA | TRBV9 | TGTGCCAGCAGCGTCGGGACAGGGGATGGCTACACCTTC | CASSVGTGDGYTF
TRBD1 | TRBJ2-3 | 14 | NA | TRBV6-5 | TGTGCCACCCGACGGCAGGGGGGCACAGATACGCAGTATTTT | CATRRQGGTDTQYF
TRBD2 | TRBJ2-1 | 15 | few | TRBV4-2 | TGTGCCAGCAGCCAAGAAGGCGGGGGGGCAAGTGAGCAGTTCTTC | CASSQEGGGASEQFF
NA | TRBJ2-4 | 16 | few | TRBV18 | TGTGCCAGCTCACCACGTGTCGGAGGGGCCAAAAACATTCAGTACTTC | CASSPRVGGAKNIQYF
NA | TRBJ2-5 | 14 | NA | TRBV19 | TGTGCCAGTAGTGCTCCGGGACTTCAAGAGACCCAGTACTTC | CASSAPGLQETQYF
NA | TRBJ2-5 | 14 | few | TRBV5-1 | TGCGCCAGCAGCCAATCAGGGATAGGAGAGACCCAGTACTTC | CASSQSGIGETQYF
TRBD1 | TRBJ1-1 | 14 | few | TRBV13 | TGTGCCAGCAGCTCCCGACAGGGAAACACTGAAGCTTTCTTT | CASSSRQGNTEAFF
TRBD2 | TRBJ2-1 | 15 | NA | TRBV7-3 | TGTGCCAGCAGCCCTACTAGCGGGGGGGCATCTGAGCAGTTCTTC | CASSPTSGGASEQFF
TRBD1 | TRBJ1-5 | 15 | NA | TRBV4-1 | TGCGCCAGCAGCCAAGAAGGAGGGGGCAGGGAGCCCCAGCATTTT | CASSQEGGGREPQHF
NA | TRBJ2-7 | 13 | few | TRBV2 | TGTGCCAGCAGGCAGGACAGTTCCTACGAGCAGTACTTC | CASRQDSSYEQYF
NA | TRBJ2-7 | 15 | NA | TRBV7-2 | TGTGCCAGCAGCTTAGCAGGGGCCATCGCCTACGAGCAGTACTTC | CASSLAGAIAYEQYF
NA | TRBJ1-2 | 15 | few | TRBV7-2 | TGTGCCAGCAGCACCTCGACGGGGATAAACTATGGCTACACCTTC | CASSTSTGINYGYTF
TRBD1 | TRBJ2-1 | 15 | NA | TRBV5-4 | TGTGCCAGCAGCTTGGGGACAGGGGGCGTAGATGAGCAGTTCTTC | CASSLGTGGVDEQFF
NA | TRBJ2-1 | 13 | NA | TRBV7-2 | TGTGCCAGCAGCTTAGAGCGCGGCAATGAGCAGTTCTTC | CASSLERGNEQFF
TRBD1 | TRBJ1-5 | 16 | few | TRBV7-2 | TGTGCCAGCAGCTTATGGTCAGGGGGCCCCGATCAGCCCCAGCATTTT | CASSLWSGGPDQPQHF
TRBD1 | TRBJ1-4 | 15 | NA | TRBV30 | TGTGCCTGGAGTGACAAGGGGGCCGCTAATGAAAAACTGTTTTTT | CAWSDKGAANEKLFF
NA | TRBJ2-7 | 16 | few | TRBV5-1 | TGCGCCAGCAGCTTAGGCTCGGCGGGGAGCTCCTACGAGCAGTACTTC | CASSLGSAGSSYEQYF
NA | TRBJ1-2 | 14 | few | TRBV30 | TGTGCCTGTATCGGGGGTAGTATTAACTATGGCTACACCTTC | CACIGGSINYGYTF
NA | TRBJ2-5 | 14 | NA | TRBV4-2 | TGTGCCAGCAGCCCGACAGGCCTTCAAGAGACCCAGTACTTC | CASSPTGLQETQYF
NA | TRBJ1-6 | 14 | NA | TRBV18 | TGTGCCAGCTCAGCGAACGGAGAGAATTCACCCCTCCACTTT | CASSANGENSPLHF
NA | TRBJ1-2 | 15 | few | TRBV6-5 | TGTGCCAGCAGTTACTCGCAGGGCGGTAACTATGGCTACACCTTC | CASSYSQGGNYGYTF
NA | TRBJ2-3 | 14 | NA | TRBV7-2 | TGTGCCAGCAGCTTTGGATTACTAGGGGATACGCAGTATTTT | CASSFGLLGDTQYF
TRBD2 | TRBJ2-3 | 15 | NA | TRBV9 | TGTGCCAGCAGCCCCCGCGGGAGAAGCACAGATACGCAGTATTTT | CASSPRGRSTDTQYF
TRBD1 | TRBJ1-6 | 16 | NA | TRBV28 | TGTGCCAGCTTAGCGGGACAGGGCTCCTATAATTCACCCCTCCACTTT | CASLAGQGSYNSPLHF
NA | TRBJ2-5 | 13 | NA | TRBV27 | TGTGCCAGCAGTTGGCGGGAAAAAGAGACCCAGTACTTC | CASSWREKETQYF
NA | TRBJ2-7 | 17 | NA | TRBV15 | TGTGCCACCAGCAGGAACCCCCCGGGATCCGGGGACTACGAGCAGTACTTC | CATSRNPPGSGDYEQYF
NA | TRBJ2-7 | 14 | NA | TRBV18 | TGTGCCAGCTCTTCCCCATCCGGGACCTACGAGCAGTACTTC | CASSSPSGTYEQYF
TRBD1 | TRBJ1-1 | 15 | NA | TRBV5-4 | TGTGCCAGCAGGCCCGGGACAGGACAAATCACTGAAGCTTTCTTT | CASRPGTGQITEAFF
NA | TRBJ2-5 | 15 | few | TRBV9 | TGTGCCAGCAGCGTAGAGGACACCTATGCAGGGACCCAGTACTTC | CASSVEDTYAGTQYF
TRBD1 | TRBJ1-2 | 12 | once | TRBV5-1 | TGCGCCAGCAGTGGACAGGGCTATGGCTACACCTTC | CASSGQGYGYTF
NA | TRBJ2-5 | 13 | NA | TRBV7-2 | TGTGCCAGCAGCTTCCGCGGTGACCAGACCCAGTACTTC | CASSFRGDQTQYF
TRBD2 | TRBJ2-7 | 12 | NA | TRBV6-6 | TGTGCCAGCAGACTAGCGGACTACGAGCAGTACTTC | CASRLADYEQYF
NA | TRBJ2-7 | 13 | few | TRBV30 | TGTGCCTGGAGTGTAGACAATTACTACGAGCAGTACTTC | CAWSVDNYYEQYF
NA | TRBJ1-2 | 13 | NA | TRBV6-5 | TGTGCCAGCAGTTACGACAGCCACTATGGCTACACCTTC | CASSYDSHYGYTF
NA | TRBJ1-1 | 14 | many | TRBV7-2 | TGTGCCAGCAGCCTTTACACAGTGAACACTGAAGCTTTCTTT | CASSLYTVNTEAFF
TRBD1 | TRBJ1-1 | 15 | few | TRBV25-1 | TGTGCCAGCAGTGAATACTCAGGGGGATTGGCTGAAGCTTTCTTT | CASSEYSGGLAEAFF
NA | TRBJ2-5 | 11 | many | TRBV30 | TGTGCCTGGTCCGGAGGGGAGACCCAGTACTTC | CAWSGGETQYF
TRBD2 | TRBJ2-3 | 16 | NA | TRBV7-9 | TGTGCCAGCAGCTCCTTACTAGCGGGGGGGACAGATACGCAGTATTTT | CASSSLLAGGTDTQYF
TRBD2 | TRBJ2-7 | 17 | NA | TRBV11-2 | TGTGCCAGCAGCTCCCCGGGACTAGCGGGGACCTCCTACGAGCAGTACTTC | CASSSPGLAGTSYEQYF
NA | TRBJ2-2 | 14 | NA | TRBV4-3 | TGCGCCAGCAGCTACAGGGTTAACACCGGGGAGCTGTTTTTT | CASSYRVNTGELFF
NA | TRBJ1-2 | 15 | few | TRBV4-2 | TGTGCCAGCAGCCAAGAGAAGGGAGGGACCTATGGCTACACCTTC | CASSQEKGGTYGYTF